This record concerns one T cell receptor (beta chain) sequence. The entry originates in a study of control samples from healthy donors and cancer patients. Trimming stripped 3 bases from V and 8 bases from J, with 16 bases between. The CDR3 contains 14 residues. From germline, CDR1 is SNHLY and CDR2 FYNNEI. Repertoires were generated with immunoSEQ multiplex PCR, while TCRdb's copy carries only in-frame clones and drops some. The sample yields some 190,000 clones, roughly nine tenths seen once. Sequenced sample: blood. This clonotype originated in a man aged 30-40 years in good health. The rearrangement links TRBV2 to TRBJ1-1, with D unresolved. DNA for the CDR3: TGTGCCAGCAGTGACTTGGTGAGGCAGGTCGAAGCTTTCTTT. It is translated as CASSDLVRQVEAFF.